This T cell receptor (beta chain) was obtained from a study of T cell responses to AZD1222 COVID-19 vaccine. Study-wide results and limits: Seropositive at baseline were only a handful of AZD1222 recipients. With two AZD1222 doses given, Spike-specific TCR breadth and depth both rose. White British donors predominated, females outnumbered males, and clonal diversity was possibly underestimated. The study found vaccine-associated CD4 TCRs spanning spike, dominant at 160-218 and 743-854.

A note on this clone: Its antigen is as yet unknown.

The CDR3 sequence is 14 residues long. Germline V gives CDR1 LGHDT, CDR2 YNNKEL (reference sequence). Trimming removed 2 bases from V and 3 bases from J, with 7 bases in between. The data were produced by immunoSEQ multiplex PCR, yet TCRdb's version contains in-frame clones alone and is incomplete. The top ten clones hold around 2% of a sample with some 54,000 clones, roughly 90% of them seen once. The receptor was derived from an adult in good health. This chain uses TRBV3-1 (or the pseudogene TRBV3-2) with TRBJ2-2; D not certain. Sequences were derived from peripheral blood, sampled on day 0 of AZD1222 vaccination. The CDR3 here is CASSQTSDTGELFF. CDR3 coding DNA: TGTGCCAGCAGCCAAACTTCGGACACCGGGGAGCTGTTTTTT.